A selection of T cell receptor beta chains follows, all from one sample in a study of identical twins. TCRdb redid the calling of the 5' RACE reads with MiXCR, one entry per CDR3 protein. In the table there are 250,000 or so distinct CDR3 sequences, around 7.6% of which are singletons. The same specimen was also included in a second study, on yellow fever vaccine responses in identical twins.

The sample consisted of CD8+ T cells sorted from blood. The receptors were sampled from a woman in her late teens or twenties in good health. CDR3s include the opening cysteine and the closing phenylalanine or tryptophan. D genes are given only for firm matches. Not every row has a clone size; where given, it reads once, few, many or a size class.

D gene,clone size,J gene,V gene,CDR3 protein,CDR3 DNA
TRBD1,few,TRBJ2-7,TRBV7-6,CASSYLEGQGYEQYF,TGTGCCAGCAGCTACCTCGAGGGACAGGGTTACGAGCAGTACTTC
NA,few,TRBJ2-2,TRBV2,CASSEVAGELFF,TGTGCCAGCAGTGAAGTAGCCGGGGAGCTGTTTTTT
NA,NA,TRBJ2-1,TRBV5-1,CASSFRTSTNEQFF,TGCGCCAGCAGCTTCCGGACCTCGACCAATGAGCAGTTCTTC
NA,NA,TRBJ1-5,TRBV24-1,CATSDNEWSGRHF,TGTGCCACCAGTGACAACGAATGGTCCGGACGGCATTTT
NA,NA,TRBJ2-2,TRBV6-1,CATGGLAGGELFF,TGTGCCACAGGGGGTCTAGCGGGCGGGGAGCTGTTTTTT
NA,NA,TRBJ1-4,TRBV7-9,CASSLTGGADEKLFF,TGTGCCAGCAGCTTAACGGGGGGAGCCGATGAAAAACTGTTTTTT
TRBD1,NA,TRBJ2-1,TRBV3-1,CASSQGTGGPEQFF,TGTGCCAGCAGCCAAGGGACAGGGGGCCCTGAGCAGTTCTTC
TRBD2,NA,TRBJ2-1,TRBV28,CASSPLAGDYNEQFF,TGTGCCAGCAGCCCCCTAGCGGGGGACTACAATGAGCAGTTCTTC
NA,many,TRBJ2-1,TRBV9,CASSVGSLDNEQFF,TGTGCCAGCAGCGTAGGTAGTCTCGACAATGAGCAGTTCTTC
TRBD2,many,TRBJ2-7,TRBV29-1,CSVAGTSGRYEQYF,TGCAGCGTCGCCGGGACTAGCGGGAGGTACGAGCAGTACTTC
NA,few,TRBJ2-1,TRBV12-5,CASADQYNEQFF,TGTGCTAGTGCGGACCAATACAATGAGCAGTTCTTC
NA,NA,TRBJ2-1,TRBV11-3,CASSFQGDNEQFF,TGTGCCAGCAGTTTCCAGGGAGACAATGAGCAGTTCTTC
NA,NA,TRBJ2-5,TRBV6-5,CASSYGGGTQETQYF,TGTGCCAGCAGTTACGGCGGGGGCACACAAGAGACCCAGTACTTC
NA,NA,TRBJ2-1,TRBV27,CASSLSGIGNEQFF,TGTGCCAGCAGTTTATCAGGGATTGGCAATGAGCAGTTCTTC
NA,many,TRBJ2-1,TRBV7-6,CASTPDRFGGRGRYNEQFF,TGTGCCAGCACCCCAGACAGGTTTGGTGGGAGAGGACGCTACAATGAGCAGTTCTTC
NA,few,TRBJ1-5,TRBV28,CASSRSRGDWGNQPQHF,TGTGCCAGCAGCCGCTCTCGGGGGGATTGGGGAAATCAGCCCCAGCATTTT
NA,NA,TRBJ2-7,TRBV5-5,CASSFTGSSYEQYF,TGTGCCAGCAGCTTTACGGGCAGCTCCTACGAGCAGTACTTC
NA,many,TRBJ2-2,TRBV4-1,CASSQFRVDTGELFF,TGCGCCAGCAGCCAATTCAGGGTCGACACCGGGGAGCTGTTTTTT
TRBD2,NA,TRBJ2-3,TRBV5-6,CASSPRLAEGLTDTQYF,TGTGCCAGCAGCCCAAGACTAGCGGAGGGCCTCACAGATACGCAGTATTTT
TRBD1,few,TRBJ2-5,TRBV12-3/TRBV12-4,CASSHTGVETQYF,TGTGCCAGCAGCCATACAGGGGTAGAGACCCAGTACTTC
TRBD2,many,TRBJ2-1,TRBV20-1,CSANGLAGASNEQFF,TGCAGTGCTAACGGACTAGCGGGAGCTTCCAATGAGCAGTTCTTC
NA,NA,TRBJ2-1,TRBV20-1,CSAAGLSYNVQFF,TGCAGTGCGGCAGGCCTCTCCTACAATGTGCAGTTCTTC
NA,NA,TRBJ1-5,TRBV28,CASSLLQGGNQPQHF,TGTGCCAGCAGTTTGCTTCAGGGAGGCAATCAGCCCCAGCATTTT
TRBD1,NA,TRBJ2-1,TRBV20-1,CSADTTGLGNEQFF,TGCAGTGCCGACACGACAGGGTTGGGCAATGAGCAGTTCTTC
TRBD1,many,TRBJ2-2,TRBV24-1,CATSDKDRDTGELFF,TGTGCCACCAGTGATAAGGACAGGGACACCGGGGAGCTGTTTTTT
NA,few,TRBJ2-7,TRBV4-1,CASSQDPAYRQISYEQYF,TGCGCCAGCAGCCAAGATCCCGCGTACCGGCAGATTTCCTACGAGCAGTACTTC
NA,many,TRBJ2-2,TRBV5-5,CASSFGLWNTGELFF,TGTGCCAGCAGCTTTGGACTATGGAACACCGGGGAGCTGTTTTTT
TRBD1,NA,TRBJ2-7,TRBV6-2/TRBV6-3,CASSLGQGTNEQYF,TGTGCCAGCAGCTTGGGACAGGGTACAAACGAGCAGTACTTC
TRBD2,many,TRBJ2-7,TRBV7-7,CASSFKGGPKYF,TGTGCCAGCAGCTTTAAGGGAGGGCCAAAGTACTTC
NA,few,TRBJ2-7,TRBV20-1,CSARAGWLGEQYF,TGCAGTGCTAGAGCTGGCTGGCTAGGCGAGCAGTACTTC
TRBD1,many,TRBJ1-4,TRBV29-1,CSVIRDRADEKLFF,TGCAGCGTTATCCGGGACAGGGCGGATGAAAAACTGTTTTTT
TRBD1,NA,TRBJ1-3,TRBV7-8,CASSSQPGQGGNTIYF,TGTGCCAGCAGCTCGCAACCGGGACAGGGTGGAAACACCATATATTTT
NA,many,TRBJ2-7,TRBV5-1,CASSSRVDEQYF,TGCGCCAGCAGCTCCAGGGTTGACGAGCAGTACTTC
NA,NA,TRBJ2-7,TRBV7-8,CASRPSSNYEQYF,TGTGCCAGCAGACCTAGTTCGAACTACGAGCAGTACTTC
NA,few,TRBJ1-1,TRBV5-5,CASSSDPTEAFF,TGTGCCAGCAGCTCGGACCCCACTGAAGCTTTCTTT
TRBD2,NA,TRBJ2-3,TRBV5-6,CASSAPSKRGSTDTQYF,TGTGCCAGCAGCGCCCCTTCTAAGCGGGGGAGCACAGATACGCAGTATTTT
TRBD2,few,TRBJ2-3,TRBV27,CASSPTTTSGTDTQYF,TGTGCCAGCAGCCCCACCACGACTAGCGGCACAGATACGCAGTATTTT
TRBD1,few,TRBJ1-2,TRBV2,CASSDRDSYGYTF,TGTGCCAGCAGTGACCGGGACAGCTATGGCTACACCTTC
TRBD1,few,TRBJ1-4,TRBV12-3/TRBV12-4,CASGTGAWSEKLFF,TGTGCCAGCGGAACAGGGGCATGGAGTGAAAAACTGTTTTTT
NA,many,TRBJ2-7,TRBV27,CASSQGGEQYF,TGTGCCAGCAGCCAAGGCGGAGAGCAGTACTTC
NA,NA,TRBJ1-2,TRBV10-1,CASSESPEGADGYTF,TGCGCCAGCAGTGAGTCCCCCGAGGGAGCGGATGGCTACACCTTC
TRBD1,many,TRBJ2-1,TRBV5-5,CASSLEQGAYNEQFF,TGTGCCAGCAGCTTGGAACAGGGGGCGTACAATGAGCAGTTCTTC
NA,NA,TRBJ2-4,TRBV27,CASSSRQAKNIQYF,TGTGCCAGCAGTTCCAGACAAGCCAAAAACATTCAGTACTTC
NA,few,TRBJ2-5,TRBV9,CASWGWRGETQYF,TGTGCCAGCTGGGGGTGGCGCGGGGAGACCCAGTACTTC
NA,many,TRBJ1-1,TRBV29-1,CSVEGTGAFF,TGCAGCGTTGAAGGGACGGGGGCTTTCTTT
TRBD1,few,TRBJ1-1,TRBV3-1,CASSPVGQGDPEAFF,TGTGCCAGCAGCCCAGTGGGACAGGGGGACCCTGAAGCTTTCTTT
NA,few,TRBJ2-7,TRBV3-1,CASSQDEGLAVEQYF,TGTGCCAGCAGCCAAGATGAGGGTTTGGCGGTGGAGCAGTACTTC
NA,NA,TRBJ2-1,TRBV27,CASSLSLASLSEQFF,TGTGCCAGCAGTTTATCGTTGGCGAGTCTCAGTGAGCAGTTCTTC
TRBD1,few,TRBJ1-5,TRBV27,CASSHLGTDNQPQHF,TGTGCCAGCAGCCATTTGGGGACAGATAATCAGCCCCAGCATTTT
NA,few,TRBJ1-2,TRBV20-1,CSARDERATSYGYTF,TGCAGTGCTAGAGATGAAAGGGCAACCAGCTATGGCTACACCTTC
NA,NA,TRBJ2-5,TRBV3-1,CASSQLRQIWETQYF,TGTGCCAGCAGCCAACTAAGGCAGATTTGGGAGACCCAGTACTTC
TRBD1,NA,TRBJ2-5,TRBV15,CATSMSTGAQETQYF,TGTGCCACCAGCATGTCGACAGGGGCGCAAGAGACCCAGTACTTC
TRBD1,many,TRBJ1-6,TRBV4-1,CASSHGTGNSPLHF,TGCGCCAGCAGCCACGGGACAGGGAATTCACCCCTCCACTTT